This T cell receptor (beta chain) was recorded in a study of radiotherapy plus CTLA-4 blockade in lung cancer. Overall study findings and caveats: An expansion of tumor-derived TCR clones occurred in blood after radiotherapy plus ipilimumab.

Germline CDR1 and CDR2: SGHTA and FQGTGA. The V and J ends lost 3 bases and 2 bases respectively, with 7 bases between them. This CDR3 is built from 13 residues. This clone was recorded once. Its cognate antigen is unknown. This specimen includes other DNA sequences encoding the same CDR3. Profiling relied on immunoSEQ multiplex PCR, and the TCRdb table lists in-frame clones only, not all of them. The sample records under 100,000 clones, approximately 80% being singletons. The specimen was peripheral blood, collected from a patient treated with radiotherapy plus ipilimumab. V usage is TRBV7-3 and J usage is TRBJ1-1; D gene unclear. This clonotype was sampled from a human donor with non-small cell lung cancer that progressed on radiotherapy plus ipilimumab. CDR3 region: CASSLRGNTEAFF. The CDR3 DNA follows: TGTGCCAGCAGCTTGAGAGGCAACACTGAAGCTTTCTTT. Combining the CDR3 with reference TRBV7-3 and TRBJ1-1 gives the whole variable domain GAGVSQTPSNKVTEKGKYVELRCDPISGHTALYWYRQSLGQGPEFLIYFQGTGAADDSGLPNDRFFAVRPEGSVSTLKIQRTERGDSAVYLCASSLRGNTEAFFGQGTRLTVV.